This TCR beta chain was obtained from a study of shared clonotypes between healthy human individuals. Germline CDR1 is SEHNR and CDR2 is FQNEAQ (reference sequence). With 6 bases clipped from V and 4 bases from J, the junction kept 9 bases outside the gene matches. The CDR3 extends over 15 amino acids. Clones were read by immunoSEQ multiplex PCR, and TCRdb kept only the in-frame ones, dropping some. This sample has hundreds of thousands of clones; roughly 95% occur once, and the top ten carry roughly 0.1%. As defined, naive CD8 cells were CD45RO-negative and positively selected for CCR7, with terminally differentiated effector memory CD45RA+ cells excluded. Study conclusions and caveats: Only blood underwent sampling, and tissue repertoires likely differ.

A word on this clone: Its antigen remains unidentified.

The V gene is TRBV7-9, the J gene TRBJ1-3; 7 bases agree with TRBD1. Sequencing used naive CD8+ T cells sorted from blood. This TCR was sampled from a woman in her twenties or thirties in good health. The CDR3 sequence: CASRTDRDRGNTIYF. The CDR3 DNA reads as TGTGCCAGCAGAACCGACAGGGATCGAGGAAACACCATATATTTT.